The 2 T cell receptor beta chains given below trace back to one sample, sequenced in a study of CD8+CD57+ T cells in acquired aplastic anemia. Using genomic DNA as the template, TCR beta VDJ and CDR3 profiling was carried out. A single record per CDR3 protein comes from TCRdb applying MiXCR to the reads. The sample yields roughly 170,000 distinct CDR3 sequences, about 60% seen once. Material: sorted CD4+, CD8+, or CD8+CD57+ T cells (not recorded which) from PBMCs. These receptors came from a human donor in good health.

The DNA of the CDR3 is TGCAGTGCTAGAGATCTTACAGGGGGGCTTTCGAGCTCCTACGAGCAGTACTTC. This encodes CSARDLTGGLSSSYEQYF. This chain connects TRBV20-1 to TRBJ2-7, with 8 bases matching TRBD1. The CDR3 sequence is 18 residues long. Per the germline V gene, CDR1 is DFQATT and CDR2 is SNEGSKA (reference sequence). J was trimmed by 0 bases and V by 0 bases; bases with no gene match: 13.

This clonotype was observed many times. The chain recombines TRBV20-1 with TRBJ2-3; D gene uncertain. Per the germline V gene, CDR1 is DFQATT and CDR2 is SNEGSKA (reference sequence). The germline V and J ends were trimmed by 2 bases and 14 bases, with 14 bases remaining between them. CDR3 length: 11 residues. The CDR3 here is CSARTAASRYF. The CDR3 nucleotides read TGCAGTGCTAGAACGGCCGCCAGCCGGTATTTT.